This passage covers 5 T cell receptor beta chains from one sample sequenced in a study of T cells of healthy individuals. Each CDR3 protein gets one entry after TCRdb re-called the 5' RACE reads with MiXCR. The sample carries about 96,000 distinct CDR3 sequences, approximately 18% recorded once. Receptor source: a human donor in good health.

This clonotype was found many times. The V and J genes are TRBV20-1 and TRBJ1-2, with TRBD1 as a possible D gene (5 bases). From germline, CDR1 is DFQATT and CDR2 SNEGSKA (reference sequence). The CDR3 sequence is 12 residues long. With 6 bases removed from V and 4 bases from J, the gap between germline ends came to 12 bases. The CDR3 DNA is TGCAGTGCCCCCCCTGACAGCTATGGCTACACCTTC. Amino acid sequence: CSAPPDSYGYTF.

The CDR3 region has the DNA TGTGCCAGCAGAAAGGGTGGTTATTCGGCAGATACGCAGTATTTT. Amino acids: CASRKGGYSADTQYF. The chain has TRBV6-2 or TRBV6-3 and TRBJ2-3; D gene unclear. The germline CDR1 and CDR2 sequences are MNHEY and SVGEGT. V was shortened by 6 bases and J by 4 bases, with 17 bases between the two germline ends. The CDR3 is 15 amino acids.

The genes are TRBV7-9 and TRBJ2-7; tentative D call: TRBD2 (6 bases). CDR1 is SEHNR, CDR2 FQNEAQ, per germline (reference sequence). The CDR3 has 14 residues. Trimming removed 2 bases at V and 2 bases at J, with 10 bases between. CDR3 amino acids: CASSLRDSAYEQYF. Here the CDR3 DNA reads TGTGCCAGCAGCTTAAGGGACTCGGCCTACGAGCAGTACTTC.

The CDR3 DNA reads as TGTGCCAGCAGTTGGAGACAGAGCTCCTACGAGCAGTACTTC. Translated, it gives CASSWRQSSYEQYF. This sequence joins TRBV6-6 and TRBJ2-7; D is perhaps TRBD1 (5 bases). The V and J ends lost 4 bases and 0 bases respectively, with 10 bases between them. This CDR3 region has 14 residues. Germline lookup yields CDR1 MNHNY and CDR2 SVGAGI (reference sequence).

This clonotype was observed a handful of times. The J gene is TRBJ2-3, the V gene TRBV20-1, with 8 bases fitting TRBD2. Germline loops: CDR1 DFQATT, CDR2 SNEGSKA (reference sequence). This CDR3 is built from 13 residues. CDR3 coding DNA: TGCATCGCCTCGGGGGGGATCGCAGATACGCAGTATTTT. Its translation is CIASGGIADTQYF.